This T cell receptor beta chain is drawn from a study of blood T cell repertoires in COVID-19. Study summary: Acute and convalescent COVID-19 specimens originated in the United States, Italy and Spain.

Measured with immunoSEQ multiplex PCR; TCRdb has only the in-frame clones, and not every one. This table has 150,000 to 200,000 clones, around 80% appearing once. The CDR3 extends over 13 amino acids. V shed 0 bases and J shed 5 bases, with 8 bases lying between them. Germline V gene data show CDR1 as LGHNT and CDR2 as FRNRAP. This clonotype originated in a man in his sixties or seventies with active or convalescent COVID-19. The J gene is TRBJ2-7, the V gene TRBV12-5; D gene unclear. Input material: peripheral blood. The CDR3 DNA sequence: TGTGCTAGTGGTTTGGTACCGGGTCACGAGCAGTACTTC. It codes for CASGLVPGHEQYF.